A single sample gave rise to the 22 T cell receptor beta chains below, sequenced in a study of shared clonotypes between healthy human individuals. Libraries were prepared by immunoSEQ multiplex PCR; TCRdb keeps only in-frame clonotypes and omits some of them. The profile shows approximately 740,000 clones, more than 85% of them singletons. Naive CD8 cells lacked CD45RO and underwent positive selection for CCR7, leaving out terminally differentiated effector memory CD45RA+ cells. Sample: naive CD8+ T cells sorted from blood. The receptors here all came from a man aged 25 to 40 in good health.

J is TRBJ1-5 and V is TRBV15, with TRBD1 identical over 8 bases. CDR1 LNHNV and CDR2 YYDKDF come from the germline V gene (reference sequence). This CDR3 has 15 amino acids. After removal of 4 bases from V and 7 bases from J, the junction contained 9 bases not matched to a gene. Here the CDR3 DNA reads TGTGCCACCAGCATCAAAAACAGGGGGGCACAGCCCCAGCATTTT. Translating it yields CATSIKNRGAQPQHF. The variable domain in full, completed from reference TRBV15 and TRBJ1-5, reads DAMVIQNPRYQVTQFGKPVTLSCSQTLNHNVMYWYQQKSSQAPKLLFHYYDKDFNNEADTPDNFQSRRPNTSFCFLDIRSPGLGDTAMYLCATSIKNRGAQPQHFGDGTRLSIL.

The rearrangement uses TRBV6-4 and TRBJ2-4; tentatively, D is TRBD1 (6 bases). The CDR3 sequence is 12 residues long. CDR1 is MRHNA, CDR2 SNTAGT, per germline. V was cut by 6 bases and J by 6 bases, with 9 bases left in between. In DNA form, the CDR3 reads TGTGCCAGCAGGATCAGGGGAAACATTCAGTACTTC. Encoded protein: CASRIRGNIQYF.

The chain uses TRBV2 and TRBJ2-7, with D tentatively TRBD1 or TRBD2 (5 bases each). The CDR3 is made up of 13 amino acids. V was cut by 8 bases and J by 6 bases, with 17 bases left in between. CDR1 is SNHLY, CDR2 FYNNEI, per germline. The CDR3 loop is CASVGGAAGEQYF. CDR3 coding DNA: TGTGCCAGCGTTGGGGGAGCGGCGGGCGAGCAGTACTTC.

This clone showed up just a few times. The J gene is TRBJ2-3, the V gene TRBV6-6, with unresolved D. The ends were cut back, 5 bases at V and 4 bases at J, with 4 bases in the middle. Germline lookup yields CDR1 MNHNY and CDR2 SVGAGI (reference sequence). The CDR3 consists of 11 residues. CDR3 coding DNA: TGTGCCAGCAGTCTATCAGATACGCAGTATTTT. Protein: CASSLSDTQYF.

CDR3 in amino acids: CASSPRDSHFNEQFF. The CDR3 DNA is TGTGCCAGCAGTCCCCGGGACAGCCACTTCAATGAGCAGTTCTTC. The chain links TRBV6-5 to TRBJ2-1; TRBD1 aligns across 7 bases. Germline V gene data show CDR1 as MNHEY and CDR2 as SVGAGI. The length of the CDR3 is 15 residues. J gave up 6 bases and V 5 bases, and 10 bases lay outside the gene matches.

This clone was observed a single time. The J gene is TRBJ2-7, the V gene TRBV28; TRBD2 matches at 8 bases. This CDR3 has 14 residues. The germline V gene encodes CDR1 MDHEN and CDR2 SYDVKM. V trimming: 4 bases; J trimming: 2 bases; junction bases outside the gene matches: 4. CDR3 residues: CASSWSGGPYEQYF. The CDR3 DNA reads TGTGCCAGCAGTTGGTCGGGAGGGCCCTACGAGCAGTACTTC.

The chain carries TRBV27 and TRBJ1-1; 8 bases agree with TRBD1. In germline, CDR1 is MNHEY, CDR2 SMNVEV (reference sequence). V dropped 5 bases and J dropped 5; count of bases not matched to a gene: 7. The CDR3 sequence is 14 residues long. CDR3: CASSAGRTGTEAFF. DNA for the CDR3: TGTGCCAGCAGTGCAGGACGGACAGGGACTGAAGCTTTCTTT.

This chain joins TRBV5-6 and TRBJ2-7; D may be TRBD1 or TRBD2 (5 bases each). The germline V and J ends were trimmed by 4 bases and 6 bases, with 20 bases remaining between them. Germline CDR1 and CDR2: SGHDT and YYEEEE. The CDR3 is made up of 15 amino acids. In DNA, the CDR3 is TGTGCCAGCAGCAAAATGTACAACGGGGACGGCGAGCAGTACTTC. Translating it yields CASSKMYNGDGEQYF.

The V call is TRBV6-1, the J call TRBJ1-5, with D possibly matching TRBD1 (6 bases). CDR3 size: 15 residues. V shed 5 bases and J shed 3 bases, with 14 bases lying between them. Germline V gene lookup returns CDR1 MNHNS and CDR2 SASEGT. The CDR3 DNA follows: TGTGCCAGCAGTAAGGGTGGGGGGCCCAATCAGCCCCAGCATTTT. This encodes CASSKGGGPNQPQHF.

The chain recombines TRBV28 with TRBJ2-1, with 8 bases identical to TRBD2. J gave up 2 bases and V 2 bases, and 5 bases lay outside the gene matches. This CDR3 region has 16 residues. CDR1 and CDR2 (germline): MDHEN, SYDVKM. The CDR3 loop is CASSLPGGPPYNEQFF. The CDR3 DNA reads as TGTGCCAGCAGTTTACCGGGAGGGCCCCCCTACAATGAGCAGTTCTTC.

The chain carries TRBV7-6 and TRBJ2-7; TRBD2 agrees at 8 bases. Per the germline V gene, CDR1 is SGHVS and CDR2 is FNYEAQ. This CDR3 has 16 residues. With V trimmed by 5 bases and J by 1 base, 10 bases remained unmatched. This CDR3 reads CASSPRSGIPSYEQYF. The CDR3 DNA reads TGTGCCAGCAGCCCCCGTAGCGGGATCCCGTCCTACGAGCAGTACTTC.

The table lists this clone with a count of one. CDR3 amino acids: CASSFAGGPTYEQYF. CDR3 DNA: TGTGCCAGCAGTTTCGCGGGAGGGCCCACCTACGAGCAGTACTTC. This sequence joins TRBV7-9 and TRBJ2-7; 9 positions agree with TRBD2. V lost 6 bases and J lost 2; bases outside the gene matches: 8. Germline CDR1 SEHNR, CDR2 FQNEAQ (reference sequence). This CDR3 spans 15 amino acids.

This clone was observed once. The V gene is TRBV19, the J gene TRBJ1-2; D unresolved. CDR1 and CDR2 from the germline V gene are LNHDA and SQIVND (reference sequence). V shed 3 bases and J shed 7 bases, with 15 bases lying between them. The CDR3 length is 14 residues. The CDR3 loop is CASSITSGISGYTF. In DNA form, the CDR3 reads TGTGCCAGTAGTATCACCTCCGGGATAAGTGGCTACACCTTC.

This clone was seen a single time. J is TRBJ2-3 and V is TRBV28; D ambiguous. CDR1 is MDHEN and CDR2 is SYDVKM in the germline V gene. V was shortened by 1 base and J by 1 base, with 9 bases between the two germline ends. The CDR3 is 15 amino acids. The CDR3 loop is CASSLLVSGTDTQYF. The CDR3 coding sequence is TGTGCCAGCAGTTTATTGGTATCTGGCACAGATACGCAGTATTTT.

The chain combines TRBV29-1 with TRBJ1-2; D is possibly TRBD1 (5 bases). V lost 5 bases and J 1 base, leaving 14 bases between the germline ends. There are 14 residues in the CDR3. Germline loops: CDR1 SQVTM, CDR2 ANQGSEA. The CDR3 reads CSVFTGSRNYGYTF. The DNA for the CDR3 is TGCAGCGTTTTTACAGGATCACGTAACTATGGCTACACCTTC.

DNA for the CDR3: TGCGCCAGCAGCTTGGCGGGCGGGGCCGGGGAGCTGTTTTTT. Translated, it gives CASSLAGGAGELFF. The genes are TRBV5-1 and TRBJ2-2, with a possible D match to TRBD2 (6 bases). This CDR3 spans 14 amino acids. CDR1 and CDR2 from the germline V gene are SGHRS and YFSETQ. V lost 0 bases and J 6 bases, leaving 9 bases between the germline ends.

The chain is built from TRBV28 and TRBJ1-2; D is perhaps TRBD1 (6 bases). CDR1 is MDHEN and CDR2 is SYDVKM in the germline V gene. Trimming removed 4 bases at V and 3 bases at J, with 15 bases between. The CDR3 contains 15 residues. CDR3 nucleotide sequence: TGTGCCAGCAGTTATACTGGGGGCAGCTACTATGGCTACACCTTC. As protein: CASSYTGGSYYGYTF.

The genes are TRBV4-3 and TRBJ2-3; a possible D gene is TRBD2 (5 bases). The germline V gene has CDR1 LGHNA and CDR2 YSLEER. The CDR3 loop spans 15 amino acids. Trimming pared 1 base from V and 2 bases from J, leaving 10 bases between. In DNA, the CDR3 is TGCGCCAGCAGCCAAGCCGGAGGTAACACAGATACGCAGTATTTT. It translates to CASSQAGGNTDTQYF.

The chain combines TRBV18 with TRBJ2-1; D may be TRBD1 (5 bases). The CDR3 is 15 amino acids. CDR1 is KGHSH and CDR2 is LQKENI in the germline V gene. The V end lost 2 bases, the J end lost 4 bases, and 12 bases lay between the germline ends. CDR3 residues: CASSPKMGLYNEQFF. CDR3 nucleotides: TGTGCCAGCTCACCAAAGATGGGGCTATACAATGAGCAGTTCTTC.

CDR3 in DNA: TGTGCCAGCAGCTTAAGACGACTGGATGGCTACACCTTC. This translates into CASSLRRLDGYTF. The chain employs TRBV13 and TRBJ1-2; no clear D gene. Germline V gives CDR1 PRHDT, CDR2 FYEKMQ (reference sequence). V lost 2 bases and J 6 bases, leaving 10 bases between the germline ends. This CDR3 is built from 13 residues.

This sequence joins TRBV18 and TRBJ2-1, with D tentatively TRBD1 (5 bases). The V end was cut by 0 bases, the J end by 8 bases, with 11 bases between. The CDR3 totals 14 residues. Germline V gene sequence: CDR1 KGHSH, CDR2 LQKENI. Here the CDR3 reads CASSPPTAGYEQFF. The DNA for the CDR3 is TGTGCCAGCTCACCACCGACAGCTGGATATGAGCAGTTCTTC. The full variable domain, its missing parts supplied by reference TRBV18 and TRBJ2-1, is NAGVMQNPRHLVRRRGQEARLRCSPMKGHSHVYWYRQLPEEGLKFMVYLQKENIIDESGMPKERFSAEFPKEGPSILRIQQVVRGDSAAYFCASSPPTAGYEQFFGPGTRLTVL.

CDR3 protein: CASSLGPRTAYTPYEQYF. The CDR3 region has the DNA TGCGCCAGCTCGCTTGGCCCTCGGACAGCATATACCCCCTACGAGCAGTACTTC. The genes are TRBV4-1 and TRBJ2-7; TRBD1 is a possible D gene (6 bases). The CDR3 covers 18 residues. Germline V gives CDR1 MGHRA, CDR2 YSYEKL. V was clipped by 8 bases and J by 2 bases, with 28 bases between them.